This TCR beta chain was recovered during a study of HIV-infected children after antiretroviral therapy interruption. Across the whole study: Recorded EBV and CMV exposure existed for most children.

The treatment denotes: PENTA 11 planned treatment interruption arm or continuous ART arm. The germline V gene encodes CDR1 MNHEY and CDR2 SVGAGI. V was trimmed by 5 bases and J by 0 bases, leaving 10 bases between them. The CDR3 consists of 14 residues. This clonotype has at least ten counts. RNA-based 3' RACE libraries used unique molecular identifiers. TCRdb recomputed calls from the 3' RACE reads with MiXCR, one row per CDR3 protein. The repertoire has approximately 95,000 distinct CDR3 sequences, about 7.2% of them found once; the top ten carry about 1.1%. The source is a pool of human donors with HIV. The source was CD45RA+ CD4+ T cells from PBMCs, pooled from several time points, collected from a donor given antiretroviral therapy, either interrupted or continuous. Described subset: naive CD4+ CD45RA+ CD45RO- T cells. This chain joins TRBV6-5 and TRBJ1-1; TRBD1 is a possible D gene (6 bases). CDR3 in DNA: TGTGCCAGCAGTCAACAGGGCCTGAACACTGAAGCTTTCTTT. Protein sequence: CASSQQGLNTEAFF.